The entry that follows covers one T cell receptor beta chain sequence. Its target is not known. The germline V gene encodes CDR1 LNHDA and CDR2 SQIVND (reference sequence). This CDR3 spans 15 amino acids. V shed 5 bases and J shed 7 bases, with 20 bases lying between them. These data come from a study of cytomegalovirus exposure and HLA in healthy donors. Study-level findings and limits: Among TCR beta chains, those listed as cytomegalovirus-associated numbered roughly 150.

Primers for the PCR totalled 60 Vbeta and 13 Jbeta. Produced via immunoSEQ multiplex PCR; TCRdb's table is partial and in-frame only. The sample consists of approximately 220,000 clones, approximately 82% of them appearing once. The receptor's source is a man between 18 and 35 years old in good health and CMV-seronegative. The sequenced sample consisted of PBMCs. The chain has TRBV19 and TRBJ1-2; a possible D gene is TRBD1 (6 bases). The CDR3 loop is CASSPRAGGKSGYTF. The CDR3 region has the DNA TGTGCCAGTAGTCCCAGGGCGGGGGGCAAGAGTGGCTACACCTTC. The variable domain in full, completed from reference TRBV19 and TRBJ1-2, reads DGGITQSPKYLFRKEGQNVTLSCEQNLNHDAMYWYRQDPGQGLRLIYYSQIVNDFQKGDIAEGYSVSREKKESFPLTVTSAQKNPTAFYLCASSPRAGGKSGYTFGSGTRLTVV.